These 19 T cell receptor beta chains originate from one sample sequenced in a study of shared clonotypes between healthy human individuals. Measured with immunoSEQ multiplex PCR; TCRdb has only the in-frame clones, and not every one. The sample holds 850,000 to 1,100,000 clones, 60% to 85% seen once. Specimen: memory CD4+ T cells from PBMCs. Subset here: CD45RA-negative fraction. These receptors all stem from a man aged 18 to 29 in good health. Some clones in this sample may be carry-over from other donors' samples.

The chain recombines TRBV19 with TRBJ1-2, with D possibly matching TRBD1 (5 bases). The CDR3 extends over 15 amino acids. Germline V gene sequence: CDR1 LNHDA, CDR2 SQIVND (reference sequence). V gave up 6 bases and J gave up 5 bases, with 19 bases separating them. The CDR3 bases are TGTGCCAGTAGCCCGGGACCCGGGCCCGAATATGGCTACACCTTC. Translated, it gives CASSPGPGPEYGYTF.

As regards this clone: Other DNA sequences of this sample code for an identical CDR3. The V and J genes are TRBV28 and TRBJ2-7; no firm D call. V lost 2 bases and J 5 bases, leaving 4 bases between the germline ends. The CDR3 runs 11 residues. Germline CDR1 MDHEN, CDR2 SYDVKM. The CDR3 coding sequence is TGTGCCAGCAGTTTAACGAACGAGCAGTACTTC. Translation: CASSLTNEQYF.

The chain carries TRBV5-4 and TRBJ2-3; the D gene is possibly TRBD2 (5 bases). CDR3 size: 14 residues. Germline lookup yields CDR1 SGHNT and CDR2 YYREEE (reference sequence). The V end lost 3 bases, the J end lost 6 bases, and 14 bases lay between the germline ends. The CDR3 region is CASSSPLAGDTQYF. The CDR3 DNA follows: TGTGCCAGCAGCTCCCCTCTAGCCGGGGATACGCAGTATTTT.

The V and J genes are TRBV7-6 and TRBJ2-6; D is undetermined. V was trimmed by 7 bases and J by 1 base, leaving 17 bases between them. From germline, CDR1 is SGHVS and CDR2 FNYEAQ. This CDR3 is built from 17 residues. The DNA of the CDR3 is TGTGCCAGCACCTTCGGGCCTCCGATGTCTGGGGCCAACGTCCTGACTTTC. This translates into CASTFGPPMSGANVLTF.

The chain links TRBV4-3 to TRBJ2-3, with D tentatively TRBD2 (5 bases). The CDR3 extends over 15 amino acids. Trimming cost V 1 base and J 4 bases, with 12 bases left between them. Germline loops: CDR1 LGHNA, CDR2 YSLEER. CDR3 nucleotides: TGCGCCAGCAGCCAAGTCGCCGGGGTAGCAGATACGCAGTATTTT. Translating gives CASSQVAGVADTQYF.

This sequence joins TRBV7-6 and TRBJ2-1; TRBD2 aligns across 9 bases. V trimming: 1 base; J trimming: 11 bases; junction bases outside the gene matches: 6. The CDR3 runs to 14 residues. Germline-derived CDR1 and CDR2 are SGHVS and FNYEAQ. The CDR3 DNA reads as TGTGCCAGCAGCTTAGTGGCGCGGGGGGGAAAGCAGTTCTTC. This codes for CASSLVARGGKQFF.

This clone showed up many times. CDR3 sequence reads: CASSLAGGGETQYF. For the CDR3, the DNA is TGTGCCAGCAGTCTAGCGGGAGGGGGGGAGACCCAGTACTTC. The chain links TRBV2 to TRBJ2-5, with 12 positions matching TRBD2. Trimming removed 5 bases from V and 5 bases from J; junction bases left unmatched: 3. The CDR3 extends over 14 amino acids. In germline, CDR1 is SNHLY, CDR2 FYNNEI.

The chain recombines TRBV5-4 with TRBJ2-7; no clear D. The CDR3 length is 16 residues. Trimming took off 0 bases at V and 1 base at J, with 14 bases between the two ends. The germline gives CDR1 SGHNT, CDR2 YYREEE (reference sequence). CDR3 sequence: CASSLAGGEASYEQYF. Here the CDR3 DNA reads TGTGCCAGCAGCTTGGCTGGCGGAGAGGCGTCCTACGAGCAGTACTTC.

This chain links TRBV18 with TRBJ2-5; the match to TRBD2 covers 10 bases. This CDR3 has 16 residues. The V gene's germline CDR1 is KGHSH and CDR2 LQKENI. J was trimmed by 5 bases and V by 3 bases; bases with no gene match: 9. The CDR3 sequence is CASSPRTSGGGETQYF. In nucleotides, the CDR3 is TGTGCCAGCTCACCGAGGACTAGCGGAGGCGGGGAGACCCAGTACTTC.

J is TRBJ2-7 and V is TRBV7-8, with TRBD1 identical over 9 bases. The CDR3 runs to 15 residues. CDR1 is SGHVS, CDR2 FQNEAQ, per germline. V lost 5 bases and J lost 3; bases outside the gene matches: 8. Here the CDR3 DNA reads TGTGCCAGCAGCCCATGGGACAGGGACGACTACGAGCAGTACTTC. Its protein product is CASSPWDRDDYEQYF. The full variable domain, rest sourced from reference TRBV7-8 and TRBJ2-7, is GAGVSQSPRYKVAKRGQDVALRCDPISGHVSLFWYQQALGQGPEFLTYFQNEAQLDKSGLPSDRFFAERPEGSVSTLKIQRTQQEDSAVYLCASSPWDRDDYEQYFGPGTRLTVT.

The V gene is TRBV19, the J gene TRBJ1-4; 7 positions match TRBD1. The CDR3 is 19 residues long. J lost 10 bases, V lost 4 bases, and 24 bases had no gene match. Germline loops: CDR1 LNHDA, CDR2 SQIVND (reference sequence). The CDR3 coding sequence is TGTGCCAGTAGTACTCAACAGGGGAGCCCCAATCCTGCGAGGGCAAAACTGTTTTTT. Its translation is CASSTQQGSPNPARAKLFF.

This clone was found once. V and J are TRBV7-9 and TRBJ2-7; D may be TRBD1 or TRBD2 (5 bases each). Germline V lookup: CDR1 SEHNR, CDR2 FQNEAQ (reference sequence). The V gene lost 6 bases and the J gene lost 3 bases, with 12 bases spanning the gap. The CDR3 is 13 residues long. This CDR3 reads CASSRDAGYEQYF. CDR3 in DNA: TGTGCCAGCAGTCGGGACGCCGGCTACGAGCAGTACTTC.

This chain links TRBV28 with TRBJ2-3; 7 bases match TRBD1. The germline CDR1 and CDR2 sequences are MDHEN and SYDVKM. With 6 bases clipped from V and 2 bases from J, the junction kept 11 bases outside the gene matches. The CDR3 is 16 amino acids. CDR3 protein: CASRPTPGQNTDTQYF. CDR3 in DNA: TGTGCCAGCAGACCCACCCCGGGACAGAACACAGATACGCAGTATTTT.

A note on this clone: This sample also contains other DNA sequences that code for the same CDR3. J is TRBJ2-6 and V is TRBV2; D is ambiguous. Germline V lookup: CDR1 SNHLY, CDR2 FYNNEI. The V end lost 5 bases, the J end lost 0 bases, and 11 bases lay between the germline ends. The CDR3 covers 16 residues. The CDR3 reads CASSLGRVSGANVLTF. Written as DNA, the CDR3 is TGTGCCAGCAGTTTAGGACGGGTCTCTGGGGCCAACGTCCTGACTTTC.

The genes are TRBV7-9 and TRBJ1-3; D unresolved. Per the germline V gene, CDR1 is SEHNR and CDR2 is FQNEAQ (reference sequence). This CDR3 spans 16 amino acids. Trimming stripped 2 bases from V and 0 bases from J, with 11 bases between. The CDR3 sequence is CASSLQSLFSGNTIYF. In DNA form, the CDR3 reads TGTGCCAGCAGCTTACAGAGCCTCTTCTCTGGAAACACCATATATTTT. Combining the CDR3 with reference TRBV7-9 and TRBJ1-3 gives the whole variable domain DTGVSQNPRHKITKRGQNVTFRCDPISEHNRLYWYRQTLGQGPEFLTYFQNEAQLEKSRLLSDRFSAERPKGSFSTLEIQRTEQGDSAMYLCASSLQSLFSGNTIYFGEGSWLTVV.

As to this clone: A single base separates this from a much larger clone, so it may be a read error. V is TRBV29-1 and J is TRBJ1-5, with a tentative D call TRBD1 (6 bases). There are 13 residues in the CDR3. Germline values: CDR1 SQVTM, CDR2 ANQGSEA. The CDR3 coding sequence is TGCGGCGCATCGGACAGAAACAATCAGCCCCAGCATTTT. This gives the protein CGASDRNNQPQHF.

This chain connects TRBV5-4 to TRBJ2-5, with TRBD2 identical over 9 bases. CDR1 is SGHNT and CDR2 is YYREEE in the germline V gene (reference sequence). This CDR3 region has 15 residues. After removal of 5 bases from V and 3 bases from J, the junction contained 8 bases not matched to a gene. CDR3 loop: CASRPQVAGEETQYF. In DNA form, the CDR3 reads TGTGCCAGCAGGCCCCAGGTAGCGGGAGAAGAGACCCAGTACTTC. The full variable domain, in which reference TRBV5-4 and TRBJ2-5 provide the parts outside the CDR3, is ETGVTQSPTHLIKTRGQQVTLRCSSQSGHNTVSWYQQALGQGPQFIFQYYREEENGRGNFPPRFSGLQFPNYSSELNVNALELDDSALYLCASRPQVAGEETQYFGPGTRLLVL.

This chain connects TRBV15 to TRBJ2-2; TRBD1 matches at 12 bases. The CDR3 sequence is 17 residues long. Germline values: CDR1 LNHNV, CDR2 YYDKDF (reference sequence). V was clipped by 8 bases and J by 3 bases; unmatched bases: 10. CDR3 DNA: TGTGCCACCGGAGGGGACAGGGGGCGCGGGGACACCGGGGAGCTGTTTTTT. It yields the protein CATGGDRGRGDTGELFF.

This chain links TRBV19 with TRBJ1-1, with 8 bases matching TRBD1. The trim removed 7 bases at V and 10 bases at J, leaving 11 bases unmatched. The CDR3 contains 13 residues. CDR1 and CDR2 from the germline V gene are LNHDA and SQIVND (reference sequence). The CDR3 spells CASIVGTGGLAFF. CDR3 coding DNA: TGTGCCAGTATCGTCGGGACAGGTGGTCTAGCTTTCTTT. Using reference TRBV19 and TRBJ1-1 for the parts outside the CDR3, the full variable domain is DGGITQSPKYLFRKEGQNVTLSCEQNLNHDAMYWYRQDPGQGLRLIYYSQIVNDFQKGDIAEGYSVSREKKESFPLTVTSAQKNPTAFYLCASIVGTGGLAFFGQGTRLTVV.